This T cell receptor (beta chain) came from a study of OX40 agonist ivuxolimab in advanced cancers. At the level of the whole study: Ivuxolimab was a fully human IgG2 agonistic monoclonal antibody targeting the costimulatory receptor OX40 (CD134). Intravenous ivuxolimab was administered to patients every 2 weeks at six dose levels: 0.01, 0.1, 0.3, 1.5, 3 and 10 mg/kg. Of the approximately 50 dose-escalation patients, hepatocellular carcinoma was present in approximately 20, melanoma in roughly 15, renal cell carcinoma in 9 and head and neck cancer in 9. In the dose-escalation cohort, more than 75% of patients were male, and the mean age was roughly 60 years, with a range of 23 to 79. Patients were allowed to have had prior anti-PD-1, anti-PD-L1 or anti-CTLA-4 therapy, and about 40% of the dose-escalation patients had been treated with checkpoint inhibitors. Three dose-escalation patients achieved partial responses, one with hepatocellular carcinoma and two with cutaneous melanoma. The point of sequencing TCRbeta in the periphery was to test whether ivuxolimab changed TCR sequence diversity and drove clonal T-cell expansion. The paper covers the monotherapy dose-escalation part of the phase I ivuxolimab trial, which included N ≈ 52 patients. Broad study findings and their caveats: Low levels of normalized T-cell clonal expansion were also seen in some patients who did not respond. After ivuxolimab, expanded clones were on average more numerous among CD8+ T cells than among CD4+ T cells. The antigen specificity of the clonally expanded peripheral T cells was not determined. Clonal expansion of both CD4+ and CD8+ blood T cells was observed from baseline to week 6 at doses 0.1 to 3.0 mg/kg. Partial responders in the 0.1-3.0 mg/kg groups had among the lowest normalized peripheral clonal expansion, especially among CD8+ T cells.

Remarks on this clone: It has no known antigen specificity. Nothing much larger sits one base from this clone, and base qualities are not available.

Patients with autoimmune disease history or receiving systemic immunosuppression were excluded from the trial. Peripheral blood for TCR sequencing was drawn from every dose cohort at baseline, at cycle 4 day 1 and at cycle 7 day 1. Samples came from an open-label, multicenter, first-in-human phase I dose-escalation trial of ivuxolimab. Adults with locally advanced or metastatic melanoma, renal cell carcinoma, hepatocellular carcinoma or head and neck squamous cell carcinoma were enrolled in the trial. Before TCR sequencing, CD4+ and CD8+ T cells were separately sorted from peripheral blood. Genomic DNA was isolated from the sorted cells so that the TCRbeta CDR3 region could be sequenced. The immunoSEQ Assay was used to sequence the TCRbeta CDR3 regions. Held by TCRdb, this immuneACCESS table contains in-frame sequences only and omits some clones. Under half of the omission traces to an unresolved V gene where checked; the cause of the rest is unknown. The sample records 50,000 to 70,000 clones, 75% to 90% of which are singletons. 0.37% of the sample is taken by the ten largest.

The germline V gene gives CDR1 as LGHNA and CDR2 as YSLEER. Taken from cysteine to phenylalanine, the CDR3 has 14 residues. The sequence is cut down to CDR3 DNA, 42 bases in frame from base 1. Trimming leaves V shorter by 1 base and J shorter by 3 bases, with the junction holding 2 bases beyond the gene matches. Recombination connected TRBV4-3 to TRBJ2-5; 7 junctional bases match TRBD1. The sample here was CD4+ or CD8+ T cells sorted from blood, taken in a trial of the OX40 agonist ivuxolimab. The clonotype originates from an adult with an advanced solid tumor such as melanoma, head and neck, liver or kidney cancer. The CDR3 is CASSQGGGKETQYF. The sequenced DNA is TGCGCCAGCAGCCAAGGAGGGGGCAAAGAGACCCAGTACTTC.